The source of this TCR beta chain is a study of blood T cell repertoires in COVID-19. As originally analysed: Amplification with reference gene primers provided the estimates of nucleated cell counts. Method: immunoSEQ multiplex PCR; TCRdb's copy keeps in-frame clones and lacks some. D and trimming come from the DNA, and the V and J calls and clone size come from that table. This sample has approximately 280,000 clones, with about 83% found just once. The CDR3 loop spans 16 amino acids. The V and J ends lost 4 bases and 6 bases, in that order; junction bases with no gene match: 11. The germline V gene has CDR1 SGHAT and CDR2 FQDESV (reference sequence). Study members were between about 18 and 100 years old and lived in some 22 US regions. Grouping used clinical history reported by participants in a survey and questionnaire. In Cohort 3, a recovered donor had either two negative PCRs, clearance, or symptom resolution.

The chain uses TRBV11-1 and TRBJ2-7, with 11 bases identical to TRBD2. The clonotype comes from a woman aged 40 to 50 who had recovered from COVID-19. Sample: PBMCs or T cells enriched from blood (not recorded which). CDR3 sequence (DNA): TGTGCCAGCAGCTCCGGGACTAGCGGACCCCGGGGCGAGCAGTACTTC. Amino acid sequence: CASSSGTSGPRGEQYF.